This T cell receptor (beta chain) derives from a study of T cells after yellow fever vaccination. Study outcomes and limitations: The study noted that FACS-sorted repertoires could contain abundant clonotypes contaminating from the bulk population. Boosting was followed by the reappearance of most primary-vaccination clones (roughly 95% CD4, 70% to 90% CD8). Researchers noted that a small share of clonotypes showed up in both CD4 and CD8 compartments.

TCRdb reprocessed the 5' RACE reads via MiXCR and lists one record per CDR3 protein. Counted here are hundreds of thousands of distinct CDR3 sequences, 8.5% to 10% occurring once; the ten biggest clones make up about 20%. With 9 bases removed from V and 0 bases from J, the gap between germline ends came to 11 bases. The CDR3 sequence is 14 residues long. Details on this clonotype: What it binds is unknown.

This TCR derives from a young man who received the YFV17D yellow fever vaccine. This material consisted of PBMCs, taken on the day of the first yellow fever vaccination. The genes are TRBV12-3 or TRBV12-4 and TRBJ2-2; TRBD2 might be the D (5 bases). In DNA, the CDR3 is TGTGCCAGTCAACTAGTCCCGAACACCGGGGAGCTGTTTTTT. Translation gives CASQLVPNTGELFF.